This TCR beta chain was found in a study of blood T cell repertoires in COVID-19 (dated by TCRdb to 2018 to 2020). At the level of the whole study: The collaborator samples originated in the United States, Italy and Spain and spanned the acute and convalescent phases of COVID-19. The prospective study material was composed of cDNA or gDNA derived from T cells, B-cell-depleted T cells, or PBMCs. Subjects who had been exposed to COVID-19, were actively infected with it, or had recovered from it provided the deeply sampled blood TCRbeta repertoires that made up the dataset. A freely available public database, intended as a resource for researchers studying the immune response to SARS-CoV-2, is where the repertoires were released. The samples were drawn from the first 160 participants of the ongoing ImmuneRACE study and from 1,254 subjects provided by 6 global collaborators. The sample metadata nearly always contained a de-identified subject ID, COVID-19 status, age in years and sex. Where HLA class I and class II types were available, the types were taken from metadata supplied by the sample provider, not from assay-based typing. Overall study outcomes, separate from this receptor: The quantity of clinical and demographic metadata differed by source and by participant and was supplied without curation.

V loses 4 bases of germline sequence and J loses 8 bases, and the interval between the two ends is 18 bases. The CDR3 covers 15 residues, taking in both the cysteine and the phenylalanine. The retained sequence is limited to the CDR3, 45 bases, with the frame set at the first base. The germline V gene (reference sequence) gives CDR1 as LGHDT and CDR2 as YNNKEL. Regarding this clone: Its antigen has not been determined. There are no base qualities to consult, and no much larger clone falls within one base.

The immunoSEQ Assay, a bias-controlled multiplex PCR, was used to amplify TCRbeta CDR3 regions from genomic DNA. Per the authors' processing: Within the assay, amplification of reference gene primers was used to estimate how many nucleated cells each sample contained. Sequence reads were collapsed and filtered to measure the absolute abundance of every unique TCRbeta CDR3 rearrangement. For each sample, productive Simpson clonality was calculated as the square root of Simpson's diversity index over productive rearrangements. This immuneACCESS table, as held by TCRdb, lists in-frame sequences with V and J called but not all clones. Of the missing ones, under half trace to an unresolved V gene in checked studies; the others have no known cause. V, J and clone size reflect that table, while D and trimming were determined from the DNA. Recorded for this sample are about 60,000 clones; roughly 90% of them occurred a single time. Of the sample, roughly 9.1% falls within the top ten clones.

Whole blood was collected in K2EDTA tubes by collaborating institutions according to the institutions' own protocols. For TCRbeta analysis, collaborators shipped samples as frozen whole blood, isolated PBMCs, or DNA extracted from either of those sample types. What was sequenced was peripheral blood. The TCR originated in a human donor with acute or convalescent COVID-19. The donor label of this sample is uncertain. The V and J genes are TRBV3-1 (or the pseudogene TRBV3-2) and TRBJ2-1; the D gene is possibly TRBD2, with 6 bases matching. The nucleotide sequence is TGTGCCAGCAGCCCATCGGGGCAGGGACTCGATGAGCAGTTCTTC. Translated, it reads CASSPSGQGLDEQFF.